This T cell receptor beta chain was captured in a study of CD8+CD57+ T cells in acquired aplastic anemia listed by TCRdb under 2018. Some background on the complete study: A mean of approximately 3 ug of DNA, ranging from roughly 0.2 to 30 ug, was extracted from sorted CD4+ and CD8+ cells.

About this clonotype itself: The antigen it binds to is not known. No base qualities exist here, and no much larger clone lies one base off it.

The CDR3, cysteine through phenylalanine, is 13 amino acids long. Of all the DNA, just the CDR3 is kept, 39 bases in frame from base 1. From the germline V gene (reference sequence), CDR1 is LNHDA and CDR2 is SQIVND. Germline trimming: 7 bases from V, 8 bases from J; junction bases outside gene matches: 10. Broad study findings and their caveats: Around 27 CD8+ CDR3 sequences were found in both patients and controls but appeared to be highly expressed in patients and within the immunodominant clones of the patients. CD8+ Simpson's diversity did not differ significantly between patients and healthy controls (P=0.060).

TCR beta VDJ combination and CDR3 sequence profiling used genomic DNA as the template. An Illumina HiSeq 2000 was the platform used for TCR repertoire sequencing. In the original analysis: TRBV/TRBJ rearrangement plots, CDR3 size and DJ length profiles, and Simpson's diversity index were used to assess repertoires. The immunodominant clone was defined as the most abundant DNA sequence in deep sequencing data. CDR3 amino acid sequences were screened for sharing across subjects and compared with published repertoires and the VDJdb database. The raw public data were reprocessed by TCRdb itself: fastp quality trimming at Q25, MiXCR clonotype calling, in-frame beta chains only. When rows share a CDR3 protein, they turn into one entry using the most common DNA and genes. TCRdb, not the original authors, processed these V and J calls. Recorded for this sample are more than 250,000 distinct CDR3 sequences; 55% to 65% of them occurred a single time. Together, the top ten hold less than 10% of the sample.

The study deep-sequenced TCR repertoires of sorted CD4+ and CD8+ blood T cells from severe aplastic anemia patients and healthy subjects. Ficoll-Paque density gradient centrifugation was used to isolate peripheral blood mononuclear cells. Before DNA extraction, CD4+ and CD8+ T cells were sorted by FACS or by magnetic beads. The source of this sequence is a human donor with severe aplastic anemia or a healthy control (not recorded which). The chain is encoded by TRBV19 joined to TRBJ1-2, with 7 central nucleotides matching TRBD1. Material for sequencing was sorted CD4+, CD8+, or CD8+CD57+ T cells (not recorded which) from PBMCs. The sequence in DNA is TGTGCCAGTAATGACAGGGAAATGGAGGGCTACACCTTC. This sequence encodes CASNDREMEGYTF. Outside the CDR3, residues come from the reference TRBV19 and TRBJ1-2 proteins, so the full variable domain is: DGGITQSPKYLFRKEGQNVTLSCEQNLNHDAMYWYRQDPGQGLRLIYYSQIVNDFQKGDIAEGYSVSREKKESFPLTVTSAQKNPTAFYLCASNDREMEGYTFGSGTRLTVV.